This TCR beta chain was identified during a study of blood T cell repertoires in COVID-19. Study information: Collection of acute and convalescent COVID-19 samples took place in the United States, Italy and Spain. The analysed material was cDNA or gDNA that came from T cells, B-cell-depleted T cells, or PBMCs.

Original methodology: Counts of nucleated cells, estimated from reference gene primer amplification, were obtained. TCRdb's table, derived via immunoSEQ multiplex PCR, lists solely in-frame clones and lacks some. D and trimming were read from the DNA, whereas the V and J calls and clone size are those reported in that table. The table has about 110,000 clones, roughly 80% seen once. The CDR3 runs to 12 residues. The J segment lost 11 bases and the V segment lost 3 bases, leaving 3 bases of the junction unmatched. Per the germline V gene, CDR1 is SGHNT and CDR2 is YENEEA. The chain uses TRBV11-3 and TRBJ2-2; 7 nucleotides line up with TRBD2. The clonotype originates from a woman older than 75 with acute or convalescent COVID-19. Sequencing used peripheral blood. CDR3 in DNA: TGTGCCAGCAGCTTCGGCGGGAGTGAGCTGTTTTTT. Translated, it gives CASSFGGSELFF.